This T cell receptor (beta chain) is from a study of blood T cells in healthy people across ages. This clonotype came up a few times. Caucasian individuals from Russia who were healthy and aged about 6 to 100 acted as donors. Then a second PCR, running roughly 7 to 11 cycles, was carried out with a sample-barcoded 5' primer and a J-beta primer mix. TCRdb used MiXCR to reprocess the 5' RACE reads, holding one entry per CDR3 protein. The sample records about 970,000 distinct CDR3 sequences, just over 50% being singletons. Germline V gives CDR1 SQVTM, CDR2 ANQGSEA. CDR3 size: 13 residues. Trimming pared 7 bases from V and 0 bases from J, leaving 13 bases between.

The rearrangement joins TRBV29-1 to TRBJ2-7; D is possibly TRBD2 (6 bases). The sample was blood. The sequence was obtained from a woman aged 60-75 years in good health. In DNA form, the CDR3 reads TGCAGCGGGAGCGGGCCAAGCTCCTACGAGCAGTACTTC. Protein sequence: CSGSGPSSYEQYF.